This TCR beta chain stems from a study of cytotoxic CD8 clonotypes in ibrutinib-treated CLL. For the study at large: The response samples were taken once patients had been treated for a median of about 12 months, range 6 to 36. Mean values per sample were around 270,000 productive templates and under 100,000 productive rearrangements. Study-wide results and limits: Clonality rose at ibrutinib response and fell back toward baseline at progression.

After removal of 0 bases from V and 6 bases from J, the junction contained 5 bases not matched to a gene. The CDR3 runs to 15 residues. Germline assignment: CDR1 MNHEY and CDR2 SVGAGI. The data were produced by immunoSEQ multiplex PCR, yet TCRdb's version contains in-frame clones alone and is incomplete. This table has under 150,000 clones, approximately 90% appearing once. There are a few counts of this clone. Its antigen is unidentified. V and J are TRBV6-5 and TRBJ2-3, with 8 bases identical to TRBD1. The material sequenced was PBMCs, taken after 12 months of ibrutinib treatment. This clonotype originated in a human donor with chronic lymphocytic leukemia. The CDR3 sequence is CASSYSQGVRDTQYF. CDR3 DNA sequence: TGTGCCAGCAGTTACTCACAGGGGGTTAGGGATACGCAGTATTTT.